The rows below give T cell receptor beta chains drawn from one sample of a study of blood T cells in healthy people across ages. MiXCR, run by TCRdb on the 5' RACE reads, gives a single entry per CDR3 protein. The data hold 1.5 million to 2 million distinct CDR3 sequences, with over 25% observed a single time. Sequencing input: blood. The receptor set was obtained from a woman aged 30 to 39 in good health. The CDR3 runs from the conserved cysteine through the conserved F or W. A D gene is named only where the DNA matches it firmly. Where a row states a size, it is once, few, many or the class of an expanded clone; other rows omit it.

d_call | j_call | v_call | clone_size | cdr3_aa | cdr3_nt
TRBD1 | TRBJ2-7 | TRBV27 | few | CASSSGQTGGYSYEQYF | TGTGCCAGCAGCTCCGGCCAGACAGGGGGATACTCCTACGAGCAGTACTTC
. | TRBJ2-7 | TRBV6-1 | few | CASSDRTGRVEQYF | TGTGCCAGCAGTGATCGGACAGGGAGGGTCGAGCAGTACTTC
TRBD1 | TRBJ1-4 | TRBV29-1 | few | CSVGQGEKLFF | TGCAGCGTCGGACAGGGTGAAAAACTGTTTTTT
. | TRBJ1-1 | TRBV10-3 | few | CAISEVNTEAFF | TGTGCCATCAGTGAAGTGAACACTGAAGCTTTCTTT
TRBD1 | TRBJ2-7 | TRBV20-1 | few | CSAPGQGLSYEQYF | TGCAGTGCTCCGGGACAGGGTCTCTCCTACGAGCAGTACTTC
. | TRBJ1-2 | TRBV12-3/TRBV12-4 | few | CASTPRWGLNYGYTF | TGTGCCAGCACCCCACGCTGGGGCCTTAACTATGGCTACACCTTC
. | TRBJ1-2 | TRBV20-1 | . | CSAATAGVAGAEPQFFGPGTGYTF | .
TRBD1 | TRBJ2-7 | TRBV19 | few | CASPGTGTYEQYF | TGTGCCAGCCCCGGGACAGGTACCTACGAGCAGTACTTC
TRBD1 | TRBJ1-3 | TRBV12-3/TRBV12-4 | . | CASSFQRTGLNTIYF | TGTGCCAGCAGTTTTCAACGGACAGGCTTAAACACCATATATTTT
TRBD2 | TRBJ2-1 | TRBV20-1 | few | CSARGLAGDNSYNEQFF | TGCAGTGCTAGGGGACTAGCGGGAGATAACTCCTACAATGAGCAGTTCTTC
. | TRBJ2-7 | TRBV7-2 | many | CASSFDLNPYEQYF | TGTGCCAGCAGCTTCGACTTGAACCCCTACGAGCAGTACTTC
. | TRBJ1-1 | TRBV12-3/TRBV12-4 | . | CASSPQDTEAFF | TGTGCCAGCAGCCCTCAGGACACTGAAGCTTTCTTT
. | TRBJ2-7 | TRBV20-1 | few | CSAQGGEISSYEQYF | TGCAGTGCGCAAGGAGGGGAGATATCCTCCTACGAGCAGTACTTC
. | TRBJ1-1 | TRBV5-1 | . | CASSSSTVGNTEAFF | TGCGCCAGCAGCTCCTCGACAGTCGGGAACACTGAAGCTTTCTTT
. | TRBJ1-2 | TRBV3-1 | . | CPSSQEGPDDGYTF | TGTCCCAGCAGCCAAGAAGGGCCGGATGACGGCTACACCTTC
TRBD1 | TRBJ1-1 | TRBV20-1 | . | CSASWTGDPEAFF | TGCAGTGCTAGTTGGACAGGGGACCCTGAAGCTTTCTTT
. | TRBJ1-1 | TRBV20-1 | . | CSASGSRQEAFF | TGCAGTGCTAGTGGCTCTCGACAGGAAGCTTTCTTT
. | TRBJ1-1 | TRBV12-3/TRBV12-4 | few | CASSRTGDGAFF | TGTGCCAGCAGTCGGACTGGGGACGGGGCTTTCTTT
. | TRBJ1-2 | TRBV18 | . | CASSPQLAGTLNYGYTF | TGTGCCAGCTCACCACAACTGGCCGGCACACTTAACTATGGCTACACCTTC
TRBD1 | TRBJ1-3 | TRBV9 | . | CASSGGPGQGFSGNTIYF | TGCGCCAGCAGCGGGGGACCGGGACAGGGCTTCTCTGGAAACACCATATATTTT
. | TRBJ2-5 | TRBV5-1 | . | CASSSPSTPQETQYF | TGCGCCAGCAGCTCCCCATCGACCCCGCAAGAGACCCAGTACTTC
TRBD2 | TRBJ2-7 | TRBV10-3 | . | CAISPRASGSSYEQYF | TGTGCCATCAGCCCCAGGGCAAGCGGGAGTTCCTACGAGCAGTACTTC
TRBD1 | TRBJ2-5 | TRBV29-1 | many | CSVKTGTGTYQETQYF | TGCAGCGTTAAAACCGGGACAGGCACGTACCAAGAGACCCAGTACTTC
. | TRBJ2-7 | TRBV28 | . | CASSLQRGEQYF | TGTGCCAGCAGTTTACAGAGAGGCGAGCAGTACTTC
. | TRBJ1-2 | TRBV20-1 | few | CSASRGSGSYGYTF | TGCAGTGCTAGTAGGGGATCTGGGTCCTATGGCTACACCTTC
. | TRBJ2-2 | TRBV5-5 | . | CASSLPIRELFF | TGTGCCAGCAGCTTGCCCATTCGGGAGCTGTTTTTT
TRBD1 | TRBJ2-1 | TRBV24-1 | . | CATSDGDRGGSYNEQFF | TGTGCCACCAGTGATGGGGACAGGGGGGGCTCCTACAATGAGCAGTTCTTC
. | TRBJ2-7 | TRBV9 | many | CASSASGTIAYEQYF | TGTGCCAGCAGCGCGTCCGGGACCATTGCCTACGAGCAGTACTTC
TRBD1 | TRBJ1-1 | TRBV12-3/TRBV12-4 | once | CASRQGQFTEAFF | TGTGCCAGCAGGCAGGGACAGTTCACTGAAGCTTTCTTT
TRBD1 | TRBJ1-4 | TRBV15 | . | CATSRDGQGREKLFF | TGTGCCACCAGCAGGGACGGACAGGGAAGGGAAAAACTGTTTTTT
. | TRBJ1-2 | TRBV5-1 | . | CASSFTSYNYGYTF | TGCGCCAGCAGCTTCACTAGTTACAACTATGGCTACACCTTC
TRBD2 | TRBJ2-7 | TRBV5-1 | few | CASNPAGDSDEQYF | TGCGCCAGCAACCCAGCGGGAGATTCCGACGAGCAGTACTTC
. | TRBJ2-5 | TRBV7-2 | many | CASSPPGAEETQYF | TGTGCCAGCAGCCCCCCGGGCGCGGAAGAGACCCAGTACTTC
. | TRBJ2-3 | TRBV30 | . | CAWSGPGQPTDTQYF | TGTGCCTGGAGTGGACCCGGCCAACCCACAGATACGCAGTATTTT
. | TRBJ1-2 | TRBV6-6 | few | CASSYSDKRNYGYTF | TGTGCCAGCAGTTACTCGGACAAGCGGAACTATGGCTACACCTTC
TRBD2 | TRBJ2-5 | TRBV6-6 | . | CASSFRTSGGTRETQYF | TGTGCCAGCAGTTTCAGGACTAGCGGGGGCACCCGAGAGACCCAGTACTTC
TRBD2 | TRBJ2-1 | TRBV28 | . | CASSPPIGTSAYETQFF | TGTGCCAGCAGTCCTCCAATCGGGACTAGCGCTTATGAGACCCAGTTCTTC
. | TRBJ2-7 | TRBV29-1 | many | CSVLTDGGLSSYEQYF | TGCAGCGTCCTTACTGACGGGGGGCTGAGCTCCTACGAGCAGTACTTC
. | TRBJ2-1 | TRBV11-3 | . | CASSNDRETYNEQFF | TGTGCCAGCAGCAACGACCGGGAGACCTACAATGAGCAGTTCTTC
TRBD2 | TRBJ2-1 | TRBV6-6 | few | CASSTPASGGAGEQFF | TGTGCCAGCAGTACCCCGGCTAGCGGGGGGGCCGGTGAGCAGTTCTTC
. | TRBJ1-1 | TRBV18 | . | CASSPGQFEAFF | TGTGCCAGCTCACCTGGACAGTTTGAAGCTTTCTTT
. | TRBJ2-7 | TRBV20-1 | many | CSARGGDSSYEQYF | TGCAGTGCTAGGGGCGGGGACAGCTCCTACGAGCAGTACTTC
. | TRBJ1-2 | TRBV7-2 | many | CASSFNRANYGYTF | TGTGCCAGCAGCTTCAACAGGGCGAACTATGGCTACACCTTC
TRBD1 | TRBJ2-7 | TRBV28 | many | CASSLGGTGFNEQYF | TGTGCCAGCAGTTTAGGGGGGACAGGCTTCAACGAGCAGTACTTC
TRBD2 | TRBJ2-3 | TRBV2 | . | CASSDSQLAGGRVDTQYF | TGTGCCAGCAGTGACAGCCAACTAGCGGGGGGCCGCGTTGATACGCAGTATTTT
. | TRBJ2-5 | TRBV7-2 | many | CASSLEATQYF | TGTGCCAGCAGCTTAGAGGCGACCCAGTACTTC
. | TRBJ1-4 | TRBV11-1 | . | CASRRLGTTNEKLFF | TGTGCCAGCAGAAGACTGGGAACGACTAATGAAAAACTGTTTTTT
TRBD1 | TRBJ2-7 | TRBV5-1 | many | CASSLDRQGRSYEQYF | TGCGCCAGCAGCTTGGACCGACAGGGACGCTCCTACGAGCAGTACTTC
. | TRBJ2-6 | TRBV5-1 | few | CASSLGAVSGANVLTF | TGCGCCAGCAGCTTGGGCGCCGTCTCTGGGGCCAACGTCCTGACTTTC
. | TRBJ1-5 | TRBV20-1 | few | CSAEGPPPGETQHF | TGCAGTGCGGAGGGACCTCCGCCCGGGGAGACCCAGCATTTT
. | TRBJ1-5 | TRBV4-2 | few | CASSQGIGGDQPQHF | TGTGCCAGCAGCCAAGGGATTGGAGGAGATCAGCCCCAGCATTTT
. | TRBJ2-4 | TRBV7-2 | . | CASSLGPDIQYF | TGTGCCAGCAGCTTAGGACCTGACATTCAGTACTTC
TRBD2 | TRBJ2-3 | TRBV5-1 | . | CASSSRAGGNTDTQYF | TGCGCCAGCAGCTCCAGAGCGGGAGGGAACACAGATACGCAGTATTTT
TRBD2 | TRBJ2-7 | TRBV5-1 | many | CASSLTSGGAYEQYF | TGTGCCAGCAGCTTAACTAGCGGGGGGGCCTACGAGCAGTACTTC